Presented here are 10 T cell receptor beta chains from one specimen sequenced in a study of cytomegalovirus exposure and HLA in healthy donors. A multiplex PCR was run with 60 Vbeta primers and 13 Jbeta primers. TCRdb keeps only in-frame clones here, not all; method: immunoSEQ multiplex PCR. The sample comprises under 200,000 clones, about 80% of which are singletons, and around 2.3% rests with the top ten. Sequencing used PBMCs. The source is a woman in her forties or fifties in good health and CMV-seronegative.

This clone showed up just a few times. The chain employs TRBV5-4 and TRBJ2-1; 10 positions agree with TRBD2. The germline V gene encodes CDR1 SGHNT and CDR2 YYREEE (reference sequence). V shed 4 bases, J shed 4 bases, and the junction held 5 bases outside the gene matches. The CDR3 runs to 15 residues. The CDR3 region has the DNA TGTGCCAGCAGCGGTGGACTAGCGGATTACAATGAGCAGTTCTTC. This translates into CASSGGLADYNEQFF.

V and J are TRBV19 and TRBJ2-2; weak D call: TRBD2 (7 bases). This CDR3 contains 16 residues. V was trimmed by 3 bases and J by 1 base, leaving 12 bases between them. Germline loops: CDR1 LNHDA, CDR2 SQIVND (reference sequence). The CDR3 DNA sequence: TGTGCCAGTAGTATCCCGGGGGGCGGGAACACCGGGGAGCTGTTTTTT. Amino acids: CASSIPGGGNTGELFF.

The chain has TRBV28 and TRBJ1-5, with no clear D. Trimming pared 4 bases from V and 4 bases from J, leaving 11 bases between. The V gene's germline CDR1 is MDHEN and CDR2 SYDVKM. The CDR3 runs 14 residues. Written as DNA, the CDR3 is TGTGCCAGCAGTTCTACCCCCAAAAATCAGCCCCAGCATTTT. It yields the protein CASSSTPKNQPQHF. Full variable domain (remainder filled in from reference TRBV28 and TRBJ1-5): DVKVTQSSRYLVKRTGEKVFLECVQDMDHENMFWYRQDPGLGLRLIYFSYDVKMKEKGDIPEGYSVSREKKERFSLILESASTNQTSMYLCASSSTPKNQPQHFGDGTRLSIL.

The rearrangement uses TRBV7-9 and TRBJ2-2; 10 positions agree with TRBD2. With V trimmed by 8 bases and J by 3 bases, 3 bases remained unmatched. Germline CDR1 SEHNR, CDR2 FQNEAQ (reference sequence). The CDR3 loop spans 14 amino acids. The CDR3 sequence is CASQGTSDTGELFF. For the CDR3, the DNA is TGTGCCAGCCAGGGGACTAGCGACACCGGGGAGCTGTTTTTT.

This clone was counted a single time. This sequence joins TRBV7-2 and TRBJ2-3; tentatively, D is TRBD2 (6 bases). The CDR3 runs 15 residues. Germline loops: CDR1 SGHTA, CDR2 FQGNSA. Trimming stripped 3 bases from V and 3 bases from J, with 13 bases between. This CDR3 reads CASSFGAGRTDTQYF. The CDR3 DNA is TGTGCCAGCAGCTTTGGGGCAGGGAGGACAGATACGCAGTATTTT.

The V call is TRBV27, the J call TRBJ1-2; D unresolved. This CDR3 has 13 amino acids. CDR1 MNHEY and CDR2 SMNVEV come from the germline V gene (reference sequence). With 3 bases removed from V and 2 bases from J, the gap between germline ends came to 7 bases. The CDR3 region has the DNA TGTGCCAGCAGTTTGGCAGCGAACTATGGCTACACCTTC. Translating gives CASSLAANYGYTF.

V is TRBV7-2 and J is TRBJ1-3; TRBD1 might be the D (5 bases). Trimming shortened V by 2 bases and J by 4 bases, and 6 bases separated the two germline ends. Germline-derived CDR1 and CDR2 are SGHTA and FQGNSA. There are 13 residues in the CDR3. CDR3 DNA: TGTGCCAGCAGCTTACGACAGGGAAACACCATATATTTT. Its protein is CASSLRQGNTIYF.

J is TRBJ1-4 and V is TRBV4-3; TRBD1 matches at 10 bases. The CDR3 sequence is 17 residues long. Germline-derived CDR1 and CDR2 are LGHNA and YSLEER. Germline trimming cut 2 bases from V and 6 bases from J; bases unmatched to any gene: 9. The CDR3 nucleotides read TGCGCCAGCAGCCAAAGACCGCACGGACAGGGGGATGAAAAACTGTTTTTT. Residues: CASSQRPHGQGDEKLFF.

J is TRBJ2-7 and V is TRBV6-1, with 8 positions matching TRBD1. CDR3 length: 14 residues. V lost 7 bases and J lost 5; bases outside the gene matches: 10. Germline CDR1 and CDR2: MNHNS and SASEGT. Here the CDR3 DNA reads TGTGCCAGCAATCTTGCAGGGGGCCTCGACGAGCAGTACTTC. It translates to CASNLAGGLDEQYF.

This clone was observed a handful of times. The CDR3 sequence: CASSLAGVDSYEQYF. DNA of the CDR3: TGTGCCAGCAGTTTAGCAGGGGTTGACTCCTACGAGCAGTACTTC. The chain uses TRBV28 and TRBJ2-7; perhaps TRBD1 as D (6 bases). Germline V gives CDR1 MDHEN, CDR2 SYDVKM. There are 15 residues in the CDR3. Between the trimmed V and J ends, which lost 2 bases and 0 bases, there was a span of 11 bases.